This TCR beta chain emerged from a study of blood T cell repertoires in COVID-19. Background on the study: Donors in the United States, Italy and Spain gave samples during acute or convalescent COVID-19. From T cells, B-cell-depleted T cells, or PBMCs came the material, which was cDNA or gDNA.

This CDR3 is 15 amino acids long. V was clipped by 3 bases and J by 0 bases, with 12 bases between them. Germline V gene data show CDR1 as SQVTM and CDR2 as ANQGSEA. In the authors' methods: Amplifying reference gene primers gave estimates of nucleated cell counts. The protocol was immunoSEQ multiplex PCR, while the TCRdb copy is restricted to in-frame clones and leaves out a portion. V, J and clone size reflect that table, while D and trimming were determined from the DNA. The sample has 93,000 or so clones, about 85% seen once; the top ten hold approximately 3%. The sequencing sample was made of peripheral blood. This receptor was taken from a man aged 50-60 years in a cohort sampled during active COVID-19. The gene calls are TRBV29-1 and TRBJ2-1; TRBD1 is a possible D gene (5 bases). For the CDR3, the DNA is TGCAGCGTTGAGAAGGGGTTGAGCTCCTACAATGAGCAGTTCTTC. Protein sequence: CSVEKGLSSYNEQFF.